The entry below describes one TCR beta chain. What it binds is not known. The read gets to within 3 residues of the CDR3 end, and the germline J gene fills in the rest. Aged 9 to 64 years, CVID subjects averaged about 40 years old. Patients and controls were mostly of Caucasian heritage. This sample was taken from a study of T cell clonality in common variable immunodeficiency. V was cut by 5 bases and J by 6 bases, with 13 bases left in between. Germline V gives CDR1 SEHNR, CDR2 FQNEAQ (reference sequence). The CDR3 contains 13 residues. CVID and control samples used equivalent genomic DNA input. Clones were read by immunoSEQ multiplex PCR, and TCRdb kept only the in-frame ones, dropping some. The table lists about 42,000 clones, with no singletons. Study results and caveats: Common variable immunodeficiency TCR beta sequences reportedly had fewer deletions and N-nucleotide insertions.

The genes are TRBV7-9 and TRBJ2-5; tentative D call: TRBD1 (6 bases). The sample comprised peripheral blood mononuclear cells. The sequence derives from a human donor with common variable immunodeficiency. The DNA read from the CDR3 is TGTGCCAGCAGCGCCTCTCAGGGGCAGACC. Its translation is CASSASQGQT. The entire CDR3 is CASSASQGQTQYF.